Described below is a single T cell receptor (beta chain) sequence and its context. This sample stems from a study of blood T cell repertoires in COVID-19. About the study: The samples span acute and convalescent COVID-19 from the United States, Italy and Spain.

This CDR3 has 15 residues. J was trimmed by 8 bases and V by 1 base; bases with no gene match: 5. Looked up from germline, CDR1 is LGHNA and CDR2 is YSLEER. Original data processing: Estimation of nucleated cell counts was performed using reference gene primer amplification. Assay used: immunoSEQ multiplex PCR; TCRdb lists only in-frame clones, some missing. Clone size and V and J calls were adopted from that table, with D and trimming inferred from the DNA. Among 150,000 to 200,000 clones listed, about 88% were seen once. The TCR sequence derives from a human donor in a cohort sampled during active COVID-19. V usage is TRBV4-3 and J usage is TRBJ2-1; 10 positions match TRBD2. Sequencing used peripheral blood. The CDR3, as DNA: TGCGCCAGCAGCCAAGGAGCGGGGGGGTCCTATGAGCAGTTCTTC. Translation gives CASSQGAGGSYEQFF.